The 26 T cell receptor beta chains below all came from one sample that was sequenced in a study of metastatic and nonmetastatic thyroid tumors. Treatment of any kind had been given to no patient before thyroid surgery. TCRdb re-analyzed the PCR reads through MiXCR. The sample has approximately 4,200 clones, more than 20% seen once. Sequenced sample: tumor tissue. The receptor source for this set is a male donor with papillary thyroid cancer or a benign thyroid nodule (not recorded which). Some clones in this sample may be carry-over from other donors' samples.

As regards this clone: This sequence may be a read error, since a much larger clone differs from it by one base. V gene TRBV7-9 combines with J gene TRBJ1-3, with D unresolved. Germline lookup yields CDR1 SEHNR and CDR2 FQNEAQ (reference sequence). V lost 9 bases and J 4 bases, leaving 19 bases between the germline ends. This CDR3 comprises 15 residues. The CDR3 sequence is CARSHGQPKGNTIYF. The DNA of the CDR3 is TGTGCCAGAAGCCACGGTCAGCCCAAAGGAAACACCATATATTTT.

This clone was detected a few times. With a much larger clone just one base away, this may be a read error. The rearrangement joins TRBV27 to TRBJ2-3, with a possible D match to TRBD1 (5 bases). The V end was cut by 7 bases, the J end by 8 bases, with 13 bases between. CDR1 is MNHEY, CDR2 SMNVEV, per germline (reference sequence). The CDR3 runs 12 residues. In nucleotides, the CDR3 is TGTGCCAGCAATTTTCTCCAGGGTACGCAGTATTTT. Protein: CASNFLQGTQYF.

This clone was observed a handful of times. The chain is built from TRBV6-2 or TRBV6-3 and TRBJ2-7; TRBD1 matches 9 bases. V trimming: 2 bases; J trimming: 0 bases; junction bases outside the gene matches: 5. Germline assignment: CDR1 MNHEY and CDR2 SVGEGT. The CDR3 covers 16 residues. The CDR3 bases are TGTGCCAGCAGTTACCGGGGGACAGGGCCCTCCTACGAGCAGTACTTC. Its translation: CASSYRGTGPSYEQYF.

This clone was counted at least ten times. This chain links TRBV28 with TRBJ2-1, with 10 bases aligning to TRBD2. This CDR3 contains 17 residues. Trimming cost V 8 bases and J 8 bases; bases outside gene matches: 18. Germline lookup yields CDR1 MDHEN and CDR2 SYDVKM. For the CDR3, the DNA is TGTGCCAGCCTCCCCCTTAGCGGGAGGCCTCTTTCCGATGAGCAGTTCTTC. It specifies CASLPLSGRPLSDEQFF.

In its sample, this clone is medium-sized. The V gene is TRBV3-1, the J gene TRBJ2-7; D perhaps matches TRBD1 (6 bases). With 1 base removed from V and 3 bases from J, the gap between germline ends came to 13 bases. The germline V gene has CDR1 LGHDT and CDR2 YNNKEL (reference sequence). The CDR3 sequence is 15 residues long. For the CDR3, the DNA is TGTGCCAGCAGCCAAGGTCAGGGCAGGGGCTACGAGCAGTACTTC. Residues: CASSQGQGRGYEQYF.

A few counts support this clone. V is TRBV3-1 and J is TRBJ2-7, with TRBD2 matching over 8 bases. Losses at the gene ends were 5 bases for V and 0 bases for J; bases not matched to a gene: 9. Germline CDR1 LGHDT, CDR2 YNNKEL (reference sequence). This CDR3 comprises 16 residues. DNA for the CDR3: TGTGCCAGCAGCTTCACCGGGGGGGCCCCCTCCTACGAGCAGTACTTC. It translates to CASSFTGGAPSYEQYF.

This clone came up many times. V gene TRBV27 combines with J gene TRBJ1-2; 8 bases fit TRBD1. The J segment lost 4 bases and the V segment lost 5 bases, leaving 9 bases of the junction unmatched. CDR1 is MNHEY and CDR2 is SMNVEV in the germline V gene (reference sequence). The CDR3 spans 15 residues. The CDR3 DNA sequence: TGTGCCAGCAGTCGAACAGGGGGTCCCACCTATGGCTACACCTTC. This translates into CASSRTGGPTYGYTF.

The V and J genes are TRBV9 and TRBJ2-1; 8 bases align to TRBD1. The V segment lost 0 bases and the J segment 9 bases; nucleotides outside the gene matches: 11. Germline CDR1 reads SGDLS; CDR2 reads YYNGEE. This CDR3 is built from 16 residues. In nucleotides, the CDR3 is TGTGCCAGCAGCGTAGTGGCAGGGGGCGGTTATAGTGAGCAGTTCTTC. Its translation: CASSVVAGGGYSEQFF.

The chain carries TRBV5-1 and TRBJ2-7; the D gene is possibly TRBD1 (6 bases). Germline V gene data show CDR1 as SGHRS and CDR2 as YFSETQ. The CDR3 has 14 amino acids. V was trimmed by 4 bases and J by 1 base, leaving 12 bases between them. The CDR3 protein is CASSSGTLSYEQYF. Here the CDR3 DNA reads TGCGCCAGCAGCAGTGGGACATTGTCCTACGAGCAGTACTTC.

Regarding this clone: A much larger clonotype is one base distant, so this may be a read error. The V gene is TRBV10-2, the J gene TRBJ2-7, with no clear D. Trimming took 7 bases from V and 3 from J, leaving 19 bases between them. CDR1 and CDR2 (germline): WSHSY, SAAADI. The CDR3 covers 15 residues. CDR3 amino acids: CASIKVSPRDYEQYF. CDR3 sequence (DNA): TGCGCCAGCATCAAAGTGAGTCCAAGAGACTACGAGCAGTACTTC.

V and J are TRBV3-1 and TRBJ2-3, with D maybe TRBD2 (5 bases). This CDR3 spans 16 amino acids. V was pared by 1 base and J by 4 bases, with 15 bases between. Germline CDR1 and CDR2: LGHDT and YNNKEL (reference sequence). CDR3 protein: CASSQGVSAPSDTQYF. The CDR3, as DNA: TGTGCCAGCAGCCAAGGTGTTAGCGCGCCCTCAGATACGCAGTATTTT.

This clone was counted a few times. This sequence joins TRBV19 and TRBJ2-1, with D tentatively TRBD2 (5 bases). The CDR3 spans 13 residues. The germline V gene encodes CDR1 LNHDA and CDR2 SQIVND (reference sequence). Trimming stripped 6 bases from V and 6 bases from J, with 12 bases between. This CDR3 reads CASSGLATNEQFF. Written as DNA, the CDR3 is TGTGCCAGTAGCGGTCTAGCCACCAATGAGCAGTTCTTC.

A few counts support this clone. The chain joins TRBV6-4 to TRBJ2-3; 13 bases are a match to TRBD2. CDR1 is MRHNA and CDR2 is SNTAGT in the germline V gene. There are 15 residues in the CDR3. Trimming cost V 2 bases and J 4 bases; bases outside gene matches: 0. This CDR3 is CASSDGTSGADTQYF. The DNA of the CDR3 is TGTGCCAGCAGTGACGGGACTAGCGGGGCAGATACGCAGTATTTT.

This clone was seen only a few times. This chain links TRBV11-3 with TRBJ2-1; 9 bases are a match to TRBD2. The germline V gene has CDR1 SGHNT and CDR2 YENEEA. J lost 10 bases, V lost 4 bases, and 8 bases had no gene match. This CDR3 contains 14 residues. The CDR3 spells CASSSWTSDYEQFF. In DNA, the CDR3 is TGTGCCAGCAGCTCGTGGACTAGCGACTACGAGCAGTTCTTC.

Turning to this clone: The junction does not match germline at one end; this may be a read error. The rearrangement links TRBV20-1 to TRBJ2-7; weak D call: TRBD2 (5 bases). Per germline, CDR1 DFQATT and CDR2 SNEGSKA (reference sequence). The CDR3 consists of 12 residues. The CDR3 sequence: CSVPSSSYEQYF. The CDR3 coding sequence is TGCAGTGTACCTAGCAGTAGCTACGAGCAGTACTTT.

On this clone itself: A read error may explain this, as a much larger clone is one base away. V is TRBV20-1 and J is TRBJ2-7; 10 nucleotides match TRBD1. CDR1 is DFQATT, CDR2 SNEGSKA, per germline (reference sequence). This CDR3 is built from 16 residues. V dropped 0 bases and J dropped 4; count of bases not matched to a gene: 9. The CDR3 bases are TGCAGTGCTAGAGACGTTGCGGGACAGGGGTCTTACGAGCAGTACTTC. Amino acid sequence: CSARDVAGQGSYEQYF.

The chain couples TRBV25-1 to TRBJ1-2; perhaps TRBD1 as D (6 bases). Germline V gives CDR1 MGHDK, CDR2 SYGVNS. V was trimmed by 3 bases and J by 4 bases, leaving 15 bases between them. The CDR3 contains 15 residues. The CDR3 DNA is TGTGCCAGCAGTGACAGGGGCCATTACCTCTATGGCTACACCTTC. Its translation: CASSDRGHYLYGYTF.

This clone was found many times. V usage is TRBV20-1 and J usage is TRBJ2-1, with TRBD1 matching over 10 bases. Germline V gene data show CDR1 as DFQATT and CDR2 as SNEGSKA (reference sequence). The CDR3 contains 16 residues. Losses at the gene ends were 0 bases for V and 2 bases for J; bases not matched to a gene: 4. The CDR3 here is CSARDPGTGAYNEQFF. In DNA form, the CDR3 reads TGCAGTGCTAGAGATCCCGGGACAGGGGCCTACAATGAGCAGTTCTTC.

This clone was recorded many times. V and J are TRBV27 and TRBJ2-6; D unclear. The germline V and J ends were trimmed by 5 bases and 0 bases, with 11 bases remaining between them. The CDR3 covers 16 residues. CDR1 is MNHEY, CDR2 SMNVEV, per germline (reference sequence). CDR3 sequence (DNA): TGTGCCAGCAGTATCGGACGGATCTCTGGGGCCAACGTCCTGACTTTC. Encoded protein: CASSIGRISGANVLTF.

This clone was seen many times. The rearrangement uses TRBV2 and TRBJ1-3, with TRBD1 as a possible D gene (6 bases). V dropped 4 bases and J dropped 2 bases, with 6 bases sitting between them. This CDR3 has 13 amino acids. The germline CDR1 and CDR2 sequences are SNHLY and FYNNEI. CDR3 nucleotide sequence: TGTGCCAGCAGTGGGGGGCCTGGAAACACCATATATTTT. Translation: CASSGGPGNTIYF.

This clone was counted a few times. V gene TRBV6-1 combines with J gene TRBJ1-2, with 12 nucleotides matching TRBD1. CDR1 MNHNS and CDR2 SASEGT come from the germline V gene. This CDR3 region has 16 residues. V lost 6 bases and J lost 5; bases outside the gene matches: 10. The CDR3 DNA follows: TGTGCCAGCAGCCCGGGACAGGGGGCCTCGGGGTATGGCTACACCTTC. It specifies CASSPGQGASGYGYTF.

A few counts support this clone. The chain combines TRBV28 with TRBJ1-2; D is unresolved. Trimming left V 2 bases short and J 8 bases short, with 12 bases between. Per germline, CDR1 MDHEN and CDR2 SYDVKM. The CDR3 is 13 amino acids. The chain's CDR3 is CASSLGPRLGYTF. CDR3 nucleotides: TGTGCCAGCAGTTTAGGCCCCCGTCTGGGCTACACCTTC.

This chain links TRBV28 with TRBJ2-7; 7 bases match TRBD1. Germline assignment: CDR1 MDHEN and CDR2 SYDVKM. V was clipped by 6 bases and J by 2 bases; unmatched bases: 7. The CDR3 sequence is 14 residues long. The CDR3 DNA reads TGTGCCAGCAGCGACAGGGAAGGAGCCTACGAGCAGTACTTC. Its translation is CASSDREGAYEQYF.

The chain recombines TRBV6-1 with TRBJ1-5, with D unresolved. The CDR3 length is 13 residues. Between the trimmed V and J ends, which lost 8 bases and 3 bases, there was a span of 11 bases. Per germline, CDR1 MNHNS and CDR2 SASEGT. The CDR3, as DNA: TGTGCCAGCCGAATTCAGGACAATCAGCCCCAGCATTTT. It is translated as CASRIQDNQPQHF.

This clone showed up many times. The chain combines TRBV5-5 with TRBJ1-4; no firm D call. This CDR3 contains 16 residues. Per the germline V gene, CDR1 is SGHKS and CDR2 is YYEKEE (reference sequence). The V end lost 4 bases, the J end lost 8 bases, and 21 bases lay between the germline ends. The CDR3 sequence: CASSPSFSHLGEKLFF. CDR3 nucleotides: TGTGCCAGCAGCCCATCTTTTTCCCACCTGGGAGAAAAACTGTTTTTT.

In DNA, the CDR3 is TGTGCCAGCAGCCCCATAGCGGGAGGGGACGCAGATACGCAGTATTTT. It is translated as CASSPIAGGDADTQYF. This rearrangement joins TRBV28 to TRBJ2-3; 11 bases fit TRBD2. Germline CDR1 and CDR2: MDHEN and SYDVKM. This CDR3 has 16 residues. J was trimmed by 4 bases and V by 6 bases; bases with no gene match: 9.